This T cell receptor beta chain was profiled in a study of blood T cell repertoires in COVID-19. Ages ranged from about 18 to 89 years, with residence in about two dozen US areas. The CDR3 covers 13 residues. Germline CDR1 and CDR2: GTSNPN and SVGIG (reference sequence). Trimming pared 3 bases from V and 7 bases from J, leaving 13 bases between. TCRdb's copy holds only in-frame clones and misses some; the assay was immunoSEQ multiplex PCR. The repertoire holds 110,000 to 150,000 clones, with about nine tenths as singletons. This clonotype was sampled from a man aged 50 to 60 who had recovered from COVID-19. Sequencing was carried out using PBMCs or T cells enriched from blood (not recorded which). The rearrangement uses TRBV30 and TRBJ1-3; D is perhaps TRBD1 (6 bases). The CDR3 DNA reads TGTGCCTGGAGCCCAGGGGCAGGTAACACCATATATTTT. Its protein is CAWSPGAGNTIYF.